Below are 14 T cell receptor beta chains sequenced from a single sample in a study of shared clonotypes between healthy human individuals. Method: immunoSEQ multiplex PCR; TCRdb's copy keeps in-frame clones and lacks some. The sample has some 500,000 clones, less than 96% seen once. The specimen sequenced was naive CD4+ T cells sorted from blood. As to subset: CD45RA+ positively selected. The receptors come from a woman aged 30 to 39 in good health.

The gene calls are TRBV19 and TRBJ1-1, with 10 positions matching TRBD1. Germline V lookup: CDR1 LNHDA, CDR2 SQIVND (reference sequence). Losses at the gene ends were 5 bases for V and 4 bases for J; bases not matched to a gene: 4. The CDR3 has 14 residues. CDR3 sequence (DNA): TGTGCCAGTAGTCCCTGGACAGGGGGCACTGAAGCTTTCTTT. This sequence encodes CASSPWTGGTEAFF.

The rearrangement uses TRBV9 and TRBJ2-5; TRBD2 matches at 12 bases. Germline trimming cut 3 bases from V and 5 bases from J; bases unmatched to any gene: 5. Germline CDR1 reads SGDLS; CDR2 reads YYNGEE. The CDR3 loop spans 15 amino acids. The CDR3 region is CASSAGLAGSETQYF. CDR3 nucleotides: TGTGCCAGCAGCGCTGGACTAGCGGGGAGCGAGACCCAGTACTTC.

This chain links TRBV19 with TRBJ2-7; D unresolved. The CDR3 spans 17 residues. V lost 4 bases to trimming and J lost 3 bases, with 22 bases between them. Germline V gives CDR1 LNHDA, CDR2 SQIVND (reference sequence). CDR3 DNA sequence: TGTGCCAGTAGTACCCAACCCGGACGGAAATTACTCTACGAGCAGTACTTC. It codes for CASSTQPGRKLLYEQYF.

CDR3 coding DNA: TGTGCCAGCTCACCATCCGAATTGGGACTAGCTTCATTCAATGAGCAGTTCTTC. This sequence encodes CASSPSELGLASFNEQFF. The rearrangement joins TRBV18 to TRBJ2-1; 9 bases match TRBD2. V lost 2 bases and J lost 6; bases outside the gene matches: 14. Germline V gene lookup returns CDR1 KGHSH and CDR2 LQKENI. This CDR3 region has 18 residues.

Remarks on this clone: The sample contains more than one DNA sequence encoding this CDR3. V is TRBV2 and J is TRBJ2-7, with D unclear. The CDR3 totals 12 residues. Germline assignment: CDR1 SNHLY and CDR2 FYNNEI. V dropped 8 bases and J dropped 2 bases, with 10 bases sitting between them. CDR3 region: CASFRTAYEQYF. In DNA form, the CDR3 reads TGTGCCAGCTTTAGAACAGCCTACGAGCAGTACTTC.

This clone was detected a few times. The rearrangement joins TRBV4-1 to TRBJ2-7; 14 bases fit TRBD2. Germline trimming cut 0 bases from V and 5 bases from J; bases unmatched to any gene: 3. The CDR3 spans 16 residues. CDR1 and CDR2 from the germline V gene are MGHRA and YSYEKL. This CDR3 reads CASSQEATSGRDEQYF. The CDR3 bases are TGCGCCAGCAGCCAAGAGGCGACTAGCGGGAGGGACGAGCAGTACTTC.

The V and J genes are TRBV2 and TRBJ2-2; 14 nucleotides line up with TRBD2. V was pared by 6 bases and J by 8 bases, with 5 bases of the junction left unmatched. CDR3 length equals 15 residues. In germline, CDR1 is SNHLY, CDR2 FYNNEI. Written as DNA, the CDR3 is TGTGCCAGCAGGGGGACTAGCGGGAGCTCGGGGGAGCTGTTTTTT. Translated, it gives CASRGTSGSSGELFF.

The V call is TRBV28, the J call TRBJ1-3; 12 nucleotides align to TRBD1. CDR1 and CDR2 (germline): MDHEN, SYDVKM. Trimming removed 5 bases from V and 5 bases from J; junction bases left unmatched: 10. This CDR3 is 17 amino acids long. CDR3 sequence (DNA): TGTGCCAGCAGTCGAGGGGGGACAGGGGGCGCGAGAAACACCATATATTTT. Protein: CASSRGGTGGARNTIYF.

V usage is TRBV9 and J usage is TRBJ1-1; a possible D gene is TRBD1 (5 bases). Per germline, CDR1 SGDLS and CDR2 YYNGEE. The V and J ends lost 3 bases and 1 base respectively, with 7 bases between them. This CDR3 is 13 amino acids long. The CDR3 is CASSAGTNTEAFF. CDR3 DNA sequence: TGTGCCAGCAGCGCCGGGACGAACACTGAAGCTTTCTTT.

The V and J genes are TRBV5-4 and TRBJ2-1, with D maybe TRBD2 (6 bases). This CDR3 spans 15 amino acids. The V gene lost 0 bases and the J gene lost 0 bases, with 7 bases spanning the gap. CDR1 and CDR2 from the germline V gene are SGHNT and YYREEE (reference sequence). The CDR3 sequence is CASSLGDFSYNEQFF. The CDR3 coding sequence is TGTGCCAGCAGCTTGGGGGACTTCTCCTACAATGAGCAGTTCTTC.

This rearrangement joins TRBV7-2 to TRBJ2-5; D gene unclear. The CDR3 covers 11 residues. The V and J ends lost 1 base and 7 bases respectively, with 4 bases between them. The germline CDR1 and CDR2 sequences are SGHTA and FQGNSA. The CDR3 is CASSLEVTQYF. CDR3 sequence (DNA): TGTGCCAGCAGCTTAGAGGTGACCCAGTACTTC.

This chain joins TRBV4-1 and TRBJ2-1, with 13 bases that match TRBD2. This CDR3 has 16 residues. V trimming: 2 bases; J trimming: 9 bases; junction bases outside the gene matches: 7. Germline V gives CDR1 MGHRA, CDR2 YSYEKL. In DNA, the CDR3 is TGCGCCAGCAGCCAACCTACTAGGACTAGCGGGGGTGAGCAGTTCTTC. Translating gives CASSQPTRTSGGEQFF.

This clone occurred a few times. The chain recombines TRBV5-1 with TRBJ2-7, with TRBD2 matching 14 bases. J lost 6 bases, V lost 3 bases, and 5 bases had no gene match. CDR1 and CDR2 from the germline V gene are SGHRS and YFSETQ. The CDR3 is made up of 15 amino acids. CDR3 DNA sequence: TGCGCCAGCAGCTGGGGGACTAGCGGGAGCGGCGAGCAGTACTTC. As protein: CASSWGTSGSGEQYF.

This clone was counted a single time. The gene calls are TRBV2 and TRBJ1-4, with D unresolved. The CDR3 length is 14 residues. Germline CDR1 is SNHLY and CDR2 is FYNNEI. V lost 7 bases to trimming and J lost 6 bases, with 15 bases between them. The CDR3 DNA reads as TGTGCCAGCACCCCGGTAAGGCGCGATGAAAAACTGTTTTTT. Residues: CASTPVRRDEKLFF.